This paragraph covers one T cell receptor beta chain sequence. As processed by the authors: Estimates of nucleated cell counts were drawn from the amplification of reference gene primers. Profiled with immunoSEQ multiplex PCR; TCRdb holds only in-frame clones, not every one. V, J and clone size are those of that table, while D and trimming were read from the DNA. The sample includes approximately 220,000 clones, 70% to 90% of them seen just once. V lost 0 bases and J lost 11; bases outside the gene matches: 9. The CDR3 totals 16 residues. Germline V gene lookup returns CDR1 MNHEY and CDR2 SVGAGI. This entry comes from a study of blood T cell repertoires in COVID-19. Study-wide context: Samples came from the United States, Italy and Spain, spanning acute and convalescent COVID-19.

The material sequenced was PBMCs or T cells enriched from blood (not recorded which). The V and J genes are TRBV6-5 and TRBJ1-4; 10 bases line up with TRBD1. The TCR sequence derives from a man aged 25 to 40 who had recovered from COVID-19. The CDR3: CASSYSGSGTGEKLFF. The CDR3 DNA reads TGTGCCAGCAGTTACTCGGGTTCCGGGACAGGGGAGAAACTGTTTTTT.